The 16 T cell receptor beta chains presented below share a single source sample, sequenced in a study of T cell responses to AZD1222 COVID-19 vaccine. Only in-frame clones appear in the TCRdb table, and some are missing; sequencing was by immunoSEQ multiplex PCR. There are about 120,000 clones in the sample; 80% to 95% occur only once, and roughly 13% lies in the top ten. This specimen was peripheral blood, taken on day 0 of AZD1222 vaccination. These receptors were taken from an adult in good health.

This clone came up a few times. V and J are TRBV7-4 and TRBJ2-7; no reliable D call. V lost 1 base and J 3 bases, leaving 13 bases between the germline ends. Germline values: CDR1 SGHVT, CDR2 SQSDAQ. The CDR3 is 15 amino acids. The CDR3 DNA is TGTGCCAGCAGCTTAGATGGGCACCCGCTCTACGAGCAGTACTTC. Translating it yields CASSLDGHPLYEQYF.

This chain links TRBV30 with TRBJ2-7; 7 bases agree with TRBD2. The trim removed 5 bases at V and 4 bases at J, leaving 2 bases unmatched. CDR1 and CDR2 from the germline V gene are GTSNPN and SVGIG (reference sequence). The CDR3 has 11 amino acids. CDR3 in amino acids: CAWAGGYEQYF. The CDR3 bases are TGTGCCTGGGCCGGGGGGTACGAGCAGTACTTC.

This clone has just a few counts. The chain is built from TRBV5-4 and TRBJ1-1; unclear D gene. Trimming pared 1 base from V and 2 bases from J, leaving 0 bases between. CDR3 length: 11 residues. Germline lookup yields CDR1 SGHNT and CDR2 YYREEE (reference sequence). The CDR3 sequence is CASSLNTEAFF. In DNA, the CDR3 is TGTGCCAGCAGCTTGAACACTGAAGCTTTCTTT.

In its sample, this clone was seen a few times. This chain connects TRBV3-1 (or the pseudogene TRBV3-2) to TRBJ1-5, with D unclear. Germline V gene lookup returns CDR1 LGHDT and CDR2 YNNKEL (reference sequence). CDR3 size: 14 residues. Trimming pared 4 bases from V and 4 bases from J, leaving 11 bases between. In DNA form, the CDR3 reads TGTGCCAGCAGCCCGTCGACCTATAATCAGCCCCAGCATTTT. This sequence encodes CASSPSTYNQPQHF.

The V call is TRBV3-1 (or the pseudogene TRBV3-2), the J call TRBJ2-5; 7 bases line up with TRBD1. Germline CDR1 and CDR2: LGHDT and YNNKEL (reference sequence). The CDR3 length is 11 residues. V lost 8 bases and J lost 5; bases outside the gene matches: 2. The CDR3 loop is CASVRGETQYF. CDR3 in DNA: TGTGCCAGCGTCAGGGGGGAGACCCAGTACTTC.

The chain links TRBV4-1 to TRBJ1-2; possible D gene TRBD1, 5 bases. With 0 bases removed from V and 8 bases from J, the gap between germline ends came to 13 bases. Germline assignment: CDR1 MGHRA and CDR2 YSYEKL. This CDR3 is built from 14 residues. CDR3 sequence (DNA): TGCGCCAGCAGCCAAGAGTGGGCAGGGCCAGGCTACACCTTC. Translated: CASSQEWAGPGYTF.

The V call is TRBV7-9, the J call TRBJ2-2, with D possibly matching TRBD2 (5 bases). CDR3 length: 14 amino acids. Deletions cut 1 base from V and 4 bases from J, with 7 bases between. The germline V gene has CDR1 SEHNR and CDR2 FQNEAQ (reference sequence). DNA for the CDR3: TGTGCCAGCAGCTTAGAAAGCGGCACCGGGGAGCTGTTTTTT. Protein: CASSLESGTGELFF.

V is TRBV19 and J is TRBJ1-4, with 7 bases fitting TRBD1. Trimming cost V 3 bases and J 6 bases; bases outside gene matches: 7. The CDR3 spans 15 residues. The germline V gene has CDR1 LNHDA and CDR2 SQIVND (reference sequence). The CDR3 DNA sequence: TGTGCCAGTAGTATGGAAGGGGGCGCAGATGAAAAACTGTTTTTT. Residues: CASSMEGGADEKLFF.

This clone came up a few times. This sequence joins TRBV13 and TRBJ2-7; a possible D gene is TRBD2 (6 bases). The V end lost 1 base, the J end lost 0 bases, and 10 bases lay between the germline ends. Germline lookup yields CDR1 PRHDT and CDR2 FYEKMQ (reference sequence). CDR3 length: 15 residues. The CDR3 reads CASSLDGGASYEQYF. Here the CDR3 DNA reads TGTGCCAGCAGCTTAGACGGAGGGGCCTCCTACGAGCAGTACTTC. The full variable domain, its missing parts supplied by reference TRBV13 and TRBJ2-7, is AAGVIQSPRHLIKEKRETATLKCYPIPRHDTVYWYQQGPGQDPQFLISFYEKMQSDKGSIPDRFSAQQFSDYHSELNMSSLELGDSALYFCASSLDGGASYEQYFGPGTRLTVT.

J is TRBJ2-7 and V is TRBV6-2 or TRBV6-3; possibly TRBD1 or TRBD2 for D (6 bases each). The ends were cut back, 6 bases at V and 1 base at J, with 16 bases in the middle. The CDR3 length is 15 residues. Germline CDR1 reads MNHEY; CDR2 reads SVGEGT. In DNA, the CDR3 is TGTGCCAGCAGCGGAACAGGGAGGCCTTCCTACGAGCAGTACTTC. Translated, it gives CASSGTGRPSYEQYF.

The chain links TRBV5-3 to TRBJ1-2; D may be TRBD1 (6 bases). TRBV5-3 carries the ORF label, with uncertain function. This CDR3 is 15 amino acids long. Trimming cost V 4 bases and J 2 bases, with 15 bases left between them. The CDR3 region has the DNA TGTGCCAGAAGCCCAACCAGGGGACTAAACTATGGCTACACCTTC. It is translated as CARSPTRGLNYGYTF.

The CDR3 DNA follows: TGTGCCAGCAGTTTAACAGTTAATTCGTACTATGGCTACACCTTC. Residues: CASSLTVNSYYGYTF. This rearrangement joins TRBV27 to TRBJ1-2, with no clear D. CDR1 is MNHEY, CDR2 SMNVEV, per germline (reference sequence). The V and J ends lost 2 bases and 3 bases respectively, with 13 bases between them. This CDR3 is built from 15 residues.

The chain links TRBV7-6 to TRBJ2-1, with 11 bases that match TRBD1. This CDR3 is 16 amino acids long. CDR1 is SGHVS, CDR2 FNYEAQ, per germline. After removal of 5 bases from V and 5 bases from J, the junction contained 8 bases not matched to a gene. The CDR3 DNA follows: TGTGCCAGCAGCCCCCAGGACAGGGGGCTTCACAATGAGCAGTTCTTC. It translates to CASSPQDRGLHNEQFF. Variable domain in full (rest from reference TRBV7-6 and TRBJ2-1): GAGVSQSPRYKVTKRGQDVALRCDPISGHVSLYWYRQALGQGPEFLTYFNYEAQQDKSGLPNDRFSAERPEGSISTLTIQRTEQRDSAMYRCASSPQDRGLHNEQFFGPGTRLTVL.

This chain links TRBV6-6 with TRBJ1-5; the match to TRBD1 covers 7 bases. Germline V gives CDR1 MNHNY, CDR2 SVGAGI (reference sequence). V lost 6 bases to trimming and J lost 5 bases; unmatched junction nucleotides: 4. This CDR3 is built from 13 residues. CDR3 nucleotides: TGTGCCAGCAGAGACAGGGTCCATCAGCCCCAGCATTTT. Amino acid sequence: CASRDRVHQPQHF.

The sample holds one count of this clone. The chain couples TRBV19 to TRBJ2-2; 8 positions agree with TRBD1. CDR1 LNHDA and CDR2 SQIVND come from the germline V gene (reference sequence). The CDR3 consists of 15 residues. The V and J ends lost 7 bases and 6 bases, in that order; junction bases with no gene match: 10. CDR3 DNA sequence: TGTGCCAGTAAGGTGTGGGACAGGCCTTCCGGGGAGCTGTTTTTT. This codes for CASKVWDRPSGELFF.

This chain links TRBV14 with TRBJ2-7; D is ambiguous. The CDR3 covers 13 residues. Germline-derived CDR1 and CDR2 are SGHDN and FVKESK. The V end was cut by 3 bases, the J end by 3 bases, with 9 bases between. CDR3 sequence: CASSHGYHYEQYF. DNA for the CDR3: TGTGCCAGCAGCCACGGATATCACTACGAGCAGTACTTC.